This T cell receptor beta chain originates from a study of lymphopenia after photon versus proton radiotherapy. Using immunoSEQ multiplex PCR, the repertoire was profiled, and TCRdb retains in-frame clones only, with some absent. The sample contains some 70,000 clones, about nine tenths of which appear only once. CDR1 SGHDT and CDR2 YYEEEE come from the germline V gene. Trimming shortened V by 5 bases and J by 0 bases, and 11 bases separated the two germline ends. This CDR3 region has 14 residues. The rearrangement links TRBV5-6 to TRBJ1-1; D might be TRBD1 (5 bases). This specimen was peripheral blood, taken from a patient treated with proton-based radiotherapy. The TCR sequence derives from a man at least 80 years old with esophageal cancer. The CDR3, as DNA: TGTGCCAGCAGTTTAAAGACAGTGAACACTGAAGCTTTCTTT. It translates to CASSLKTVNTEAFF.